This TCR beta chain was sequenced for a study of blood T cell repertoires in COVID-19. For the study at large: Material from acute and convalescent COVID-19 was sourced from the United States, Italy and Spain.

Trimming took 11 bases from V and 2 from J, leaving 9 bases between them. Germline values: CDR1 SGHVS, CDR2 FQNEAQ. The CDR3 has 12 amino acids. In the authors' methods: From reference gene primer amplification, estimates of nucleated cell counts were derived. Clones were read by immunoSEQ multiplex PCR, and TCRdb kept only the in-frame ones, dropping some. That table gives V, J and clone size, and the DNA gave D and trimming. The data contain approximately 240,000 clones, approximately 84% of them seen just once; the ten biggest clones take up roughly 2.4%. The sample consisted of peripheral blood. This chain connects TRBV7-8 to TRBJ2-2; D may be TRBD1 (5 bases). This sequence originates from a woman aged 60-70 years with acute or convalescent COVID-19. The CDR3 reads CAGRGNTGELFF. CDR3 DNA sequence: TGTGCCGGAAGGGGTAACACCGGGGAGCTGTTTTTT.